The clone carrying this T cell receptor (beta chain) was picked up one time. As yet, its antigen is unknown. V lost 5 bases to trimming and J lost 6 bases, with 23 bases between them. Germline values: CDR1 MDHEN, CDR2 SYDVKM. CDR3 length equals 16 residues. This sample is part of a study of OX40 agonist ivuxolimab in advanced cancers. Background on the study: In this cohort, patients received ivuxolimab, an agonistic anti-OX40 (CD134) antibody.

Sequencing was performed with immunoSEQ multiplex PCR; in TCRdb, only in-frame clones are kept and a portion is missing. The sample yields 62,000 or so clones, more than 75% seen once. Study-wide results and limits: By week 6 at 0.1 to 3.0 mg/kg, blood CD4+ and CD8+ T cells had expanded clonally. Low clonal expansion, among the lowest seen, marked partial responders at 0.1-3.0 mg/kg. CD8+ T cells were the subset that, on average, had more expanded clones than CD4+.

The TCR comes from an adult with an advanced solid tumor such as melanoma, head and neck, liver or kidney cancer. The sample consisted of CD4+ or CD8+ T cells sorted from blood, taken in a trial of the OX40 agonist ivuxolimab. The J gene is TRBJ2-7, the V gene TRBV28, with D perhaps matching TRBD1 or TRBD2 (6 bases each). CDR3 in amino acids: CASSASGLRRGSEQYF. The CDR3 DNA sequence: TGTGCCAGCAGTGCCTCGGGACTCCGGAGGGGGTCCGAGCAGTACTTC. Looking up the rest from reference TRBV28 and TRBJ2-7 gives the full variable domain: DVKVTQSSRYLVKRTGEKVFLECVQDMDHENMFWYRQDPGLGLRLIYFSYDVKMKEKGDIPEGYSVSREKKERFSLILESASTNQTSMYLCASSASGLRRGSEQYFGPGTRLTVT.